One sample yielded the 4 T cell receptor beta chains listed below, sequenced in a study of T cells in Graves' hyperthyroidism and ophthalmopathy. Amplified regions were TCR beta CDR3 sequences from RNA transcripts. TCR CDR3 underwent first-round RT-PCR with the HTBI primer set. Each CDR3 protein gets one entry after TCRdb re-called the multiplex PCR reads with MiXCR. In the table there are about 350,000 distinct CDR3 sequences, approximately 13% of which are singletons. Sequences were obtained from blood. These receptors were collected from a woman in her thirties with Graves' hyperthyroidism.

This clonotype was seen only a few times. The rearrangement links TRBV10-2 to TRBJ2-7, with 10 nucleotides matching TRBD2. CDR3 length: 16 amino acids. The J segment lost 0 bases and the V segment lost 6 bases, leaving 8 bases of the junction unmatched. The germline gives CDR1 WSHSY, CDR2 SAAADI. CDR3 protein: CASRPFSGRPSYEQYF. As DNA, the CDR3 is TGCGCCAGCAGACCTTTTAGCGGGAGGCCCTCCTACGAGCAGTACTTC.

This chain links TRBV24-1 with TRBJ1-1; D uncertain. V lost 4 bases to trimming and J lost 3 bases, with 8 bases between them. The CDR3 totals 13 residues. Germline lookup yields CDR1 KGHDR and CDR2 SFDVKD. As DNA, the CDR3 is TGTGCCACCAGTGACTACAGTTACACTGAAGCTTTCTTT. Protein: CATSDYSYTEAFF.

Concerning this clonotype itself: At one end, the junction sequence differs from germline, possibly due to a read error. This chain joins TRBV25-1 and TRBJ1-3; D gene unclear. CDR1 is MGHDK and CDR2 is SYGVNS in the germline V gene. This CDR3 comprises 13 residues. The CDR3 here is CASSAESGNTIYF. In nucleotides, the CDR3 is TGCGCCAGCAGTGCAGAATCTGGAAACACCATATATTTT.

Ten or more counts support this clonotype. The chain recombines TRBV15 with TRBJ2-1; a possible D gene is TRBD2 (5 bases). Trimming shortened V by 4 bases and J by 1 base, and 8 bases separated the two germline ends. The CDR3 has 14 amino acids. CDR1 and CDR2 from the germline V gene are LNHNV and YYDKDF (reference sequence). CDR3 nucleotide sequence: TGTGCCACCAGCATCGAGGGTTCCTACAATGAGCAGTTCTTC. Residues: CATSIEGSYNEQFF.